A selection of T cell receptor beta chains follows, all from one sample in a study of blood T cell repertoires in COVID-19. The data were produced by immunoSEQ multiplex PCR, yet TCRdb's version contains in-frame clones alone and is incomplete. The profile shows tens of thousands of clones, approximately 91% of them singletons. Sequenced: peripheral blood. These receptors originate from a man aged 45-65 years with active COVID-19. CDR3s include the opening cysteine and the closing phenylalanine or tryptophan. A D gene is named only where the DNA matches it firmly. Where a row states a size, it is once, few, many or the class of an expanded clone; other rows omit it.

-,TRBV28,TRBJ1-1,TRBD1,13,CASRDRVDTEAFF,TGTGCCAGCAGGGACAGGGTGGACACTGAAGCTTTCTTT
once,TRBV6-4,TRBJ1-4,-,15,CASSPEAEGFEKLFF,TGTGCCAGCAGTCCAGAGGCCGAGGGATTTGAAAAACTGTTTTTT
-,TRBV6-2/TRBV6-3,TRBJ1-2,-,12,CASSYPAYGYTF,TGTGCCAGCAGTTACCCCGCGTATGGCTACACCTTC
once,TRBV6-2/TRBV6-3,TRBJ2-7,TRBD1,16,CASSKPRDRDSYEQYF,TGTGCCAGCAGTAAGCCCAGGGACAGGGACTCCTACGAGCAGTACTTC
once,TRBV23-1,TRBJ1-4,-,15,CASSQPTPRRGKLFF,TGCGCCAGCAGTCAACCGACGCCCCGGAGGGGAAAACTGTTTTTT
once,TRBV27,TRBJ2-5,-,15,CASSLSGLPGETQYF,TGTGCCAGCAGTTTATCGGGGCTACCTGGGGAGACCCAGTACTTC
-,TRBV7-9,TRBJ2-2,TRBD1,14,CASSGQGASGELFF,TGTGCCAGCAGCGGACAGGGGGCGTCCGGGGAGCTGTTTTTT
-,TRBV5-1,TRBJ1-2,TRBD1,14,CASSLQEGAAGYTF,TGCGCCAGCAGCCTCCAGGAGGGGGCAGCTGGCTACACCTTC
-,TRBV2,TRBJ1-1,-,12,CASSWGDTEAFF,TGTGCCAGCAGCTGGGGGGATACTGAAGCTTTCTTT
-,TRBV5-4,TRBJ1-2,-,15,CASSLASQYLSASTF,TGTGCCAGCAGCTTGGCCAGCCAGTATCTTTCGGCTAGTACCTTC
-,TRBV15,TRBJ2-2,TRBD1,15,CATSKQGVGSGELFF,TGTGCCACCAGCAAACAGGGGGTCGGTTCCGGGGAGCTGTTTTTT
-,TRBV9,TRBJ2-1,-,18,CASSVAPSGPSSYNEQFF,TGTGCCAGCAGCGTAGCCCCGAGCGGGCCATCCTCCTACAATGAGCAGTTCTTC
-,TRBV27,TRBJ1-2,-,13,CASSRNGGIGYTF,TGTGCCAGCAGCCGGAACGGGGGTATCGGCTACACCTTC
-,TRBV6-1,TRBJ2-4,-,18,CASSEVVMGAGRTNIQYF,TGTGCCAGCAGTGAAGTAGTTATGGGGGCCGGCCGCACAAACATTCAGTACTTC
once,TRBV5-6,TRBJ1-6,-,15,CASTLVGQGDSPLHF,TGTGCCAGCACCCTTGTGGGGCAAGGGGATTCACCCCTCCACTTT
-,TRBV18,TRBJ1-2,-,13,CASSPRNSDGYTF,TGTGCCAGCTCACCAAGAAACAGTGATGGCTACACCTTC
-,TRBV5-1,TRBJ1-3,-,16,CASSLGTSLGGNTIYF,TGCGCCAGCAGCTTGGGTACATCGCTAGGAGGAAACACCATATATTTT
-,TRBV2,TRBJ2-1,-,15,CASSARDKSYNEQFF,TGTGCCAGCAGTGCTCGGGACAAATCCTACAATGAGCAGTTCTTC
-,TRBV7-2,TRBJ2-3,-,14,CASAWEPSTDTQYF,TGTGCCAGTGCGTGGGAGCCTAGCACAGATACGCAGTATTTT
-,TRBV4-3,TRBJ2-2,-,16,CASSQDLGSNTGELFF,TGCGCCAGCAGCCAAGATCTGGGCTCTAACACCGGGGAGCTGTTTTTT
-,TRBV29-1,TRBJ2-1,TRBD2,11,CSVLLAGGEFF,TGCAGCGTATTACTAGCGGGGGGGGAGTTCTTC
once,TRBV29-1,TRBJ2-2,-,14,CSARQQVDTGELFF,TGCAGCGCTCGACAGCAAGTGGACACCGGGGAGCTGTTTTTT
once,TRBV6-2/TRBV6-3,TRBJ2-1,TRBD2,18,CASSPTGPRDYQYNEQFF,TGTGCCAGCAGCCCTACGGGGCCCCGGGACTACCAGTACAATGAGCAGTTCTTC
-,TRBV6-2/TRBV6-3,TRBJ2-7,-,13,CASSSGTLIEQYF,TGTGCCAGCAGTTCCGGGACTCTTATAGAGCAGTACTTC
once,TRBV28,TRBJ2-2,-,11,CATDTTGELFF,TGTGCCACGGACACCACCGGGGAGCTGTTTTTT
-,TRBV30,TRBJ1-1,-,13,CAWSVPVNTEAFF,TGTGCCTGGAGTGTACCGGTTAACACTGAAGCTTTCTTT
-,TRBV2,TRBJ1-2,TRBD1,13,CASSTGQGRGYTF,TGTGCCAGCAGCACAGGACAGGGCAGAGGCTACACCTTC
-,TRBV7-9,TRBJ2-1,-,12,CASSNSGNEQFF,TGTGCCAGCAGCAACAGCGGGAATGAGCAGTTCTTC
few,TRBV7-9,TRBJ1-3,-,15,CASSLGGSSGNTIYF,TGTGCCAGCAGCTTAGGAGGGAGTTCTGGAAACACCATATATTTT
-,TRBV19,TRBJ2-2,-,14,CASSLQGNTGELFF,TGTGCCAGTAGCCTTCAGGGGAACACCGGGGAGCTGTTTTTT
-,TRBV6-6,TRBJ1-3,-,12,CASRRGSNTIYF,TGTGCCAGCAGACGAGGGAGTAACACCATATATTTT
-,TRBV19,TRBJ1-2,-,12,CASSIRGGGYTF,TGTGCCAGTAGTATTCGCGGCGGAGGCTACACCTTC
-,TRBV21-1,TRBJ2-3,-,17,CASSLGLAGGPIDTQYF,TGTGCCAGCAGCTTGGGACTAGCGGGGGGGCCCATAGATACGCAGTATTTT
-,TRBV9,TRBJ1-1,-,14,CASSVGDSLGEAFF,TGTGCCAGCAGCGTAGGAGACAGCCTAGGTGAAGCTTTCTTT
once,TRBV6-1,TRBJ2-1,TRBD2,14,CASVGGATYNEQFF,TGTGCCAGCGTCGGGGGGGCAACCTACAATGAGCAGTTCTTC
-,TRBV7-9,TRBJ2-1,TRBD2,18,CASSLGEGLAGEEVEQFF,TGTGCCAGCAGCTTAGGGGAGGGACTAGCGGGAGAGGAAGTGGAGCAGTTCTTC
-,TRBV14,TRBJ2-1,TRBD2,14,CASSQVAGGNEQFF,TGTGCCAGCAGCCAAGTTGCGGGAGGGAATGAGCAGTTCTTC
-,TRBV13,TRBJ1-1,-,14,CASSLGPEGPEAFF,TGTGCCAGCAGCTTAGGACCGGAGGGCCCTGAAGCTTTCTTT
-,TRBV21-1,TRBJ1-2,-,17,CASRNPTDSRKNYGYTF,TGTGCCAGCAGGAACCCCACGGACAGCAGAAAGAACTATGGCTACACCTTC
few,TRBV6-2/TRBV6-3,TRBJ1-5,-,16,CASSSTSGGRNQPQHF,TGTGCCAGCAGTTCCACCTCCGGCGGGCGGAATCAGCCCCAGCATTTT
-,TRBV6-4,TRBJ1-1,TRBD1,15,CASSDRAPRDREAFF,TGTGCCAGCAGTGACAGGGCACCCCGGGACAGGGAAGCTTTCTTT
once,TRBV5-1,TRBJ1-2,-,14,CASSLDRPEDGYTF,TGCGCCAGCAGCTTGGACAGGCCTGAGGATGGCTACACCTTC
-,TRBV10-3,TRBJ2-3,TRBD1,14,CATGGQDNTDTQYF,TGTGCCACCGGGGGACAGGATAACACAGATACGCAGTATTTT
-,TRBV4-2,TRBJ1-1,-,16,CASSQEGGAPNTEAFF,TGTGCCAGCAGCCAAGAGGGAGGGGCCCCGAACACTGAAGCTTTCTTT